These 7 T cell receptor beta chains share one sample of origin, sequenced in a study of PD-1 blockade in classical Hodgkin lymphoma. Exposure to brentuximab vedotin varied, and each patient had relapsed following autologous stem cell transplantation. Sequencing was performed with immunoSEQ multiplex PCR; in TCRdb, only in-frame clones are kept and a portion is missing. The sample has about 20,000 clones; around 86% are singletons. Here the sequenced sample was peripheral blood mononuclear cells (PBMCs), taken at baseline. The receptors stem from a human donor with classical Hodgkin lymphoma.

This chain links TRBV6-1 with TRBJ2-7, with TRBD2 matching over 8 bases. The germline V gene has CDR1 MNHNS and CDR2 SASEGT. The CDR3 is made up of 15 amino acids. J was trimmed by 1 base and V by 7 bases; bases with no gene match: 9. The CDR3 sequence: CASNSLAGGSYEQYF. CDR3 nucleotide sequence: TGTGCCAGCAATTCACTGGCGGGAGGATCCTACGAGCAGTACTTC.

This chain links TRBV4-2 with TRBJ2-7, with a tentative D call TRBD1 (6 bases). Trimming pared 0 bases from V and 3 bases from J, leaving 12 bases between. The germline CDR1 and CDR2 sequences are LGHNA and YNFKEQ. The CDR3 sequence is 15 residues long. CDR3 nucleotide sequence: TGTGCCAGCAGCCAAGAGGGGGCCCGAGGCTACGAGCAGTACTTC. As protein: CASSQEGARGYEQYF.

The chain combines TRBV6-1 with TRBJ1-2, with TRBD1 matching over 7 bases. The junction had 11 bases not matched to a gene; V was cut back by 7 bases and J by 3 bases. The CDR3 has 15 amino acids. The germline V gene has CDR1 MNHNS and CDR2 SASEGT. The CDR3: CASTSTWDSDYGYTF. Written as DNA, the CDR3 is TGTGCCAGCACCTCGACCTGGGACAGCGACTATGGCTACACCTTC.

This sequence joins TRBV7-6 and TRBJ2-3; D may be TRBD1 (6 bases). In germline, CDR1 is SGHVS, CDR2 FNYEAQ. This CDR3 has 16 amino acids. V was shortened by 1 base and J by 2 bases, with 13 bases between the two germline ends. The CDR3: CASSLGTVTNTDTQYF. The CDR3 DNA reads TGTGCCAGCAGCTTAGGGACAGTGACGAACACAGATACGCAGTATTTT.

The chain is built from TRBV11-2 and TRBJ2-7, with TRBD1 identical over 8 bases. V shed 5 bases, J shed 5 bases, and the junction held 8 bases outside the gene matches. Germline-derived CDR1 and CDR2 are SGHAT and FQNNGV. The length of the CDR3 is 14 residues. The CDR3 is CASSPRTGLDEQYF. The CDR3 bases are TGTGCCAGCAGCCCGAGGACAGGGTTGGACGAGCAGTACTTC.

The chain joins TRBV5-4 to TRBJ2-6; D is uncertain. V lost 3 bases, J lost 1 base, and 11 bases lay in between. The V gene's germline CDR1 is SGHNT and CDR2 YYREEE (reference sequence). The length of the CDR3 is 16 residues. This CDR3 is CASSSVQISGANVLTF. The CDR3 nucleotides are TGTGCCAGCAGCTCCGTCCAGATATCTGGGGCCAACGTCCTGACTTTC.

V and J are TRBV9 and TRBJ1-2, with D maybe TRBD1 (5 bases). The germline V gene encodes CDR1 SGDLS and CDR2 YYNGEE. V lost 0 bases and J 5 bases, leaving 17 bases between the germline ends. There are 16 residues in the CDR3. The chain's CDR3 is CASSVVRAGREYGYTF. The CDR3 DNA reads TGTGCCAGCAGCGTAGTAAGGGCAGGGAGGGAATATGGCTACACCTTC.